This TCR beta chain originates from a study of identical twins. This clonotype turned up a few times. Germline assignment: CDR1 SSHAT and CDR2 FNYEAQ (reference sequence). This CDR3 has 18 amino acids. V shed 5 bases, J shed 0 bases, and the junction held 8 bases outside the gene matches. A single record per CDR3 protein comes from TCRdb applying MiXCR to the 5' RACE reads. The sample records around 670,000 distinct CDR3 sequences, around 5.7% being singletons. The sequencing input was naive T cells sorted from blood. This sequence joins TRBV7-7 and TRBJ2-6; TRBD2 matches 9 bases. The source of this sequence is a young man in good health. The CDR3 spells CASSVMAGGPSGANVLTF. CDR3 sequence (DNA): TGTGCCAGCAGCGTTATGGCGGGAGGGCCCTCTGGGGCCAACGTCCTGACTTTC.